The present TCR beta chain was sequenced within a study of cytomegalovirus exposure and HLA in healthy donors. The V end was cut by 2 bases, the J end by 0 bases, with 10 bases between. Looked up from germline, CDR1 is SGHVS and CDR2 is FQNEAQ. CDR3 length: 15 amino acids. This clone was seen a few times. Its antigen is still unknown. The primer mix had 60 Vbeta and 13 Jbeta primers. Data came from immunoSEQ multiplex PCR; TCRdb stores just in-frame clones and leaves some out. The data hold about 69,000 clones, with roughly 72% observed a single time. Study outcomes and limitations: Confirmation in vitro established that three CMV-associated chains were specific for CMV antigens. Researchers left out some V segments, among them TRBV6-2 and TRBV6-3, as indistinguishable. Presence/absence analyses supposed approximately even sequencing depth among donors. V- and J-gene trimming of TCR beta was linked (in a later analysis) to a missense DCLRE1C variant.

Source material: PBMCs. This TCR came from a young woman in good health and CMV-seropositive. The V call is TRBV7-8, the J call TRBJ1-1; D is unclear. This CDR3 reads CASSLTPIMNTEAFF. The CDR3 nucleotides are TGTGCCAGCAGCTTAACCCCTATCATGAACACTGAAGCTTTCTTT.